The sequence of this T cell receptor (beta chain) was determined in a study of control samples from healthy donors and cancer patients. The V gene's germline CDR1 is SEHNR and CDR2 FQNEAQ (reference sequence). The V and J ends lost 5 bases and 0 bases, in that order; junction bases with no gene match: 15. CDR3 length: 19 residues. Generated by immunoSEQ multiplex PCR, the TCRdb table keeps only in-frame clones and is missing some. Here the sample spans 160,000 or so clones, roughly nine tenths being singletons. V usage is TRBV7-9 and J usage is TRBJ2-7; 11 bases agree with TRBD2. The sample was blood. This TCR was recovered from a young woman in good health. The DNA of the CDR3 is TGTGCCAGCAGCGGGACCTCCGGGACTAGCGGAATAGGCTCCTACGAGCAGTACTTC. This sequence encodes CASSGTSGTSGIGSYEQYF.